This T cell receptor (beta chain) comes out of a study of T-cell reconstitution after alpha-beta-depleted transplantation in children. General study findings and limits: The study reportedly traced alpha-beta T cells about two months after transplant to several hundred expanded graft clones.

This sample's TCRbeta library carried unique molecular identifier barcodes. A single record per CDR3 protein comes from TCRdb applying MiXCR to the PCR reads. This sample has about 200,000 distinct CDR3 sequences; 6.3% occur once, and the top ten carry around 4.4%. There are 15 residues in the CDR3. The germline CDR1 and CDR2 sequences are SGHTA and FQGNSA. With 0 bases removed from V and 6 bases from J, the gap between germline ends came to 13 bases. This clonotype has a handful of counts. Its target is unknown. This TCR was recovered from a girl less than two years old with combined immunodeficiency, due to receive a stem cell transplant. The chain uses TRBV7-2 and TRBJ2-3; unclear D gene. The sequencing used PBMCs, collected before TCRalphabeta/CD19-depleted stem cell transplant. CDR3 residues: CASSLAWRAGDTQYF. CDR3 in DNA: TGTGCCAGCAGCTTAGCGTGGCGCGCCGGGGATACGCAGTATTTT.